This T cell receptor (beta chain) is from a study of CD8+ T cells in alopecia areata. Extraction and reverse transcription of RNA yielded cDNA as the sequencing template. The data were produced by immunoSEQ multiplex PCR, yet TCRdb's version contains in-frame clones alone and is incomplete. Of approximately 210,000 clones listed, under 80% are singletons. Specified treatment: oral pan-JAK inhibitor, 5-10 mg twice daily. The germline CDR1 and CDR2 sequences are MNHEY and SMNVEV (reference sequence). Trimming removed 5 bases from V and 1 base from J; junction bases left unmatched: 6. This CDR3 has 15 amino acids.

The specimen comprised CD4+ T cells sorted from blood, sampled between weeks 47 and 50, from a patient treated with tofacitinib. The chain is built from TRBV27 and TRBJ1-2; 8 bases match TRBD1. The receptor was derived from a human donor with alopecia areata. CDR3 in amino acids: CASSHNRGINYGYTF. The CDR3 bases are TGTGCCAGCAGTCACAACAGGGGGATTAACTATGGCTACACCTTC.